This T cell receptor beta chain was retrieved from a study of radiotherapy plus CTLA-4 blockade in lung cancer. Those with chemo-refractory metastatic non-small-cell lung cancer were treated with focal radiation combined with CTLA-4 blockade using ipilimumab. About this clone: The antigen remains undetermined.

Libraries were prepared by immunoSEQ multiplex PCR; TCRdb keeps only in-frame clonotypes and omits some of them. Of some 60,000 clones in the sample, over 70% were seen once. The trim removed 6 bases at V and 5 bases at J, leaving 8 bases unmatched. The CDR3 has 14 residues. CDR1 and CDR2 (germline): MNHEY, SVGAGI. General study points: Radiotherapy was combined with ipilimumab, and tumor-derived TCR clones then expanded in blood.

The TCR originated in a human donor with non-small cell lung cancer who had a partial response to radiotherapy plus ipilimumab. The V call is TRBV6-5, the J call TRBJ2-5, with 8 bases matching TRBD2. The source was peripheral blood, collected from a patient treated with radiotherapy plus ipilimumab. This CDR3 is CASRPGGARETQYF. CDR3 in DNA: TGTGCCAGCAGACCGGGGGGGGCGAGGGAGACCCAGTACTTC.